A selection of T cell receptor beta chains follows, all from one sample in a study of naive and memory T cell subsets. Via MiXCR, TCRdb re-called the UMI-ligation and nested PCR reads, giving one row per CDR3 protein. The table lists just over 80,000 distinct CDR3 sequences, 8% to 9.5% of them singletons. Material: naive CD8+ T cells from blood. The source is a human donor in good health. Each CDR3 is given with its conserved first and last residue. D genes are given only for firm matches. Rows may omit the clone size; those that give it use once, few, many or a size class.

J	size	V	D	CDR3	DNA
TRBJ2-4	many	TRBV4-1	-	CASSQVGRVRAKNIQYF	TGCGCCAGCAGCCAGGTCGGTCGAGTGAGGGCCAAAAACATTCAGTACTTC
TRBJ2-7	-	TRBV7-2	TRBD2	CASSLAVGGLAGEDEQYF	TGTGCCAGCAGCTTAGCCGTGGGCGGTCTAGCGGGAGAGGACGAGCAGTACTTC
TRBJ2-2	many	TRBV23-1	-	CASTLGGRTGELFF	TGCGCCAGCACTCTGGGGGGACGGACCGGGGAGCTGTTTTTT
TRBJ2-1	-	TRBV4-1	-	CASSQDSDPYNEQFF	TGCGCCAGCAGCCAAGACTCCGATCCCTACAATGAGCAGTTCTTC
TRBJ1-1	-	TRBV7-9	-	CASSLGHGTEAFF	TGTGCCAGCAGCTTAGGGCACGGGACTGAAGCTTTCTTT
TRBJ1-1	few	TRBV5-5	-	CASSPQGTDQAFF	TGTGCCAGCAGCCCACAGGGTACCGATCAAGCTTTCTTT
TRBJ1-5	-	TRBV14	-	CASSPAPPSNQPQHF	TGTGCCAGCAGCCCTGCCCCCCCTAGCAATCAGCCCCAGCATTTT
TRBJ1-2	many	TRBV29-1	-	CSVDGDSGNYGYTF	TGCAGCGTTGATGGCGACTCGGGTAACTATGGCTACACCTTC
TRBJ2-3	-	TRBV6-5	TRBD2	CASSPGLVGPDTQYF	TGTGCCAGCAGCCCGGGACTAGTTGGACCAGATACGCAGTATTTT
TRBJ2-3	-	TRBV7-2	TRBD2	CASSLALGQEGLAGSTDTQYF	TGTGCCAGCAGCTTAGCGCTGGGACAGGAGGGACTAGCGGGCAGCACAGATACGCAGTATTTT
TRBJ2-3	-	TRBV3-1	TRBD2	CASSQELGLVGDTQYF	TGTGCCAGCAGCCAAGAATTGGGACTAGTCGGGGATACGCAGTATTTT
TRBJ2-3	many	TRBV7-7	TRBD2	CASSSGTSGTDTQYF	TGTGCCAGCAGCTCGGGGACTAGCGGAACAGATACGCAGTATTTT
TRBJ1-2	-	TRBV6-2/TRBV6-3	-	CASSSPSGRYGYTF	TGTGCCAGCAGTTCACCTTCAGGGCGCTATGGCTACACCTTC
TRBJ2-7	many	TRBV12-3/TRBV12-4	-	CASSFGLTYEQYF	TGTGCCAGCAGTTTCGGACTTACCTACGAGCAGTACTTC
TRBJ2-7	-	TRBV6-2/TRBV6-3	-	CASSYKQSYSENRLVSYEQYF	TGTGCCAGCAGTTACAAACAGAGCTACTCTGAGAATCGCCTCGTCTCCTACGAGCAGTACTTC
TRBJ2-2	-	TRBV28	-	CASSLSLEPLRELFF	TGTGCCAGCAGTTTATCTTTAGAGCCCCTCCGGGAGCTGTTTTTT
TRBJ1-5	many	TRBV20-1	TRBD1	CSASTGGARYSNQPQHF	TGCAGTGCTAGTACAGGGGGCGCGAGGTATAGCAATCAGCCCCAGCATTTT
TRBJ2-7	-	TRBV25-1	-	CASSENGGGGEQYF	TGTGCCAGCAGTGAAAACGGGGGAGGAGGAGAGCAGTACTTC
TRBJ1-1	few	TRBV6-5	-	CASSYIGSRPEAFF	TGTGCCAGCAGTTACATCGGCAGCAGGCCTGAAGCTTTCTTT
TRBJ2-7	many	TRBV20-1	-	CSARDRQGGYEQYF	TGCAGTGCTAGAGATCGACAGGGAGGGTACGAGCAGTACTTC
TRBJ2-7	many	TRBV12-5	TRBD2	CASSDSGAGVYEQYF	TGTGCTAGCTCAGATTCCGGAGCGGGAGTCTACGAGCAGTACTTC
TRBJ1-5	many	TRBV27	-	CASSLQEASPQHF	TGTGCCAGCAGTTTACAGGAGGCATCGCCCCAGCATTTT
TRBJ2-1	-	TRBV9	TRBD2	CASSVGASGSNERFF	TGTGCCAGCAGCGTAGGAGCTAGCGGGAGCAATGAGCGGTTCTTC
TRBJ2-7	few	TRBV4-1	-	CASSQYHGHVQYF	TGCGCCAGCAGCCAATACCACGGACACGTTCAGTACTTC
TRBJ2-3	-	TRBV5-1	-	CASSLVGYETDTQYF	TGCGCCAGCAGCTTGGTGGGGTATGAAACAGATACGCAGTATTTT
TRBJ2-5	few	TRBV7-9	-	CASRSSNFQETQYF	TGTGCCAGCAGATCATCCAACTTTCAAGAGACCCAGTACTTC
TRBJ2-1	-	TRBV7-2	-	CASSFGGGVEQFF	TGTGCCAGCAGCTTCGGGGGTGGAGTTGAGCAGTTCTTC
TRBJ2-1	many	TRBV11-2	-	CASSLAYNEQFF	TGTGCCAGCAGCTTAGCATACAATGAGCAGTTCTTC
TRBJ1-2	many	TRBV5-6	-	CASIGGRSGFWSGYTF	TGTGCCAGCATTGGGGGGCGAAGTGGATTTTGGTCTGGCTACACCTTC
TRBJ2-3	-	TRBV4-1	-	CASSQDGDTQYF	TGCGCCAGCAGCCAAGATGGGGATACGCAGTATTTT
TRBJ2-2	many	TRBV7-9	-	CASSFLTGELFF	TGTGCCAGCAGCTTTCTTACCGGGGAGCTGTTTTTT
TRBJ2-1	-	TRBV24-1	-	CATSDCRLIGRRNEQFF	TGTGCCACCAGTGATTGCCGACTCATTGGCAGGCGAAATGAGCAGTTCTTC
TRBJ1-2	few	TRBV28	TRBD1	CASRPILRDRSYGYTF	TGTGCCAGCAGACCGATCCTCCGGGACAGGTCATATGGCTACACCTTC
TRBJ1-1	-	TRBV7-8	TRBD1	CASSSGQGMAVNTEAFF	TGTGCCAGCAGCTCCGGACAGGGGATGGCGGTGAACACTGAAGCTTTCTTT
TRBJ2-1	few	TRBV4-2	-	CASRGGNSYNEQFF	TGTGCCAGCAGAGGGGGTAACTCCTACAATGAGCAGTTCTTC
TRBJ2-3	many	TRBV28	TRBD2	CASSSRIGRARVPDTQYF	TGTGCCAGCAGCTCTAGAATCGGGAGGGCCCGAGTTCCAGATACGCAGTATTTT
TRBJ2-1	few	TRBV19	-	CASSPLLASADNEQFF	TGTGCCAGTAGCCCCCTTTTGGCTAGCGCTGACAATGAGCAGTTCTTC
TRBJ2-7	few	TRBV27	-	CASRAGGQRQYF	TGTGCCAGCAGGGCAGGCGGCCAGCGGCAGTACTTC
TRBJ1-1	-	TRBV10-1	-	CASSVSGDTEAFF	TGCGCCAGCAGTGTTTCCGGGGACACTGAAGCTTTCTTT
TRBJ2-7	few	TRBV2	-	CASRGGFHEQYF	TGTGCCAGCAGGGGGGGATTCCACGAGCAGTACTTC
TRBJ2-5	-	TRBV10-3	TRBD2	CAISEKLAGETQYF	TGTGCCATCAGTGAGAAACTAGCGGGAGAGACCCAGTACTTC
TRBJ2-7	-	TRBV21-1	-	CANGPGLAGVSCVYEQYF	TGTGCCAACGGACCCGGACTAGCGGGAGTTTCGTGCGTCTACGAGCAGTACTTC
TRBJ2-7	many	TRBV30	-	CAYLAGDSYEQYF	TGTGCCTACCTCGCCGGAGATTCCTACGAGCAGTACTTC
TRBJ2-3	-	TRBV6-5	-	CASASQASRLRATDTQYF	TGTGCCAGCGCCTCACAGGCCTCACGACTTAGGGCCACAGATACGCAGTATTTT
TRBJ2-5	few	TRBV9	-	CASSPRAPKAYQETQYF	TGTGCCAGCAGCCCCCGGGCCCCTAAAGCGTACCAAGAGACCCAGTACTTC
TRBJ1-1	many	TRBV2	TRBD1	CASTRQDRASGAFF	TGTGCCAGCACAAGGCAGGACAGGGCCTCTGGGGCTTTCTTT